One sample yielded the 19 T cell receptor beta chains listed below, sequenced in a study of T cells in Graves' hyperthyroidism and ophthalmopathy. Amplified TCR beta CDR3 regions derived from RNA transcripts. In the first-round RT-PCR of the TCR CDR3, the HTBI primer set was used. TCRdb itself ran the multiplex PCR reads through MiXCR, one entry per CDR3 protein. The sample has a few hundred thousand distinct CDR3 sequences, more than 13% seen once. Sequencing was performed on blood. The receptors were gathered from a woman aged 30 to 39 with Graves' hyperthyroidism.

J is TRBJ2-5 and V is TRBV9, with 8 positions matching TRBD2. Per the germline V gene, CDR1 is SGDLS and CDR2 is YYNGEE. V lost 3 bases and J lost 5; bases outside the gene matches: 9. The CDR3 loop spans 15 amino acids. In nucleotides, the CDR3 is TGTGCCAGCAGCGGGACTAGCCTAACTGGGGAGACCCAGTACTTC. Encoded protein: CASSGTSLTGETQYF.

There are many counts of this clonotype. The chain combines TRBV19 with TRBJ2-1; 11 bases match TRBD2. The CDR3 is made up of 16 amino acids. CDR1 is LNHDA and CDR2 is SQIVND in the germline V gene (reference sequence). With 7 bases clipped from V and 7 bases from J, the junction kept 12 bases outside the gene matches. The CDR3 is CASTGSGRAGANEQFF. Here the CDR3 DNA reads TGTGCCAGTACAGGTAGCGGGAGGGCCGGGGCGAATGAGCAGTTCTTC.

This clonotype was seen a few times. The rearrangement uses TRBV28 and TRBJ2-4; 7 bases match TRBD2. Germline loops: CDR1 MDHEN, CDR2 SYDVKM. J gave up 7 bases and V 6 bases, and 12 bases lay outside the gene matches. The CDR3 totals 15 residues. CDR3 loop: CASSSSGVRRNIQYF. The CDR3 bases are TGTGCCAGCAGCTCCAGCGGGGTCCGAAGGAACATTCAGTACTTC.

This clonotype has just a few counts. The rearrangement uses TRBV6-1 and TRBJ2-6; D may match TRBD1 or TRBD2 (5 bases each). The CDR3 runs to 18 residues. Germline V gene data show CDR1 as MNHNS and CDR2 as SASEGT. Trimming cost V 6 bases and J 1 base, with 19 bases left between them. The CDR3 spells CASRQNRDLGSGANVLTF. The CDR3 DNA sequence: TGTGCCAGCAGACAGAACCGGGACCTGGGGTCTGGGGCCAACGTCCTGACTTTC.

This clonotype was picked up a small number of times. This rearrangement joins TRBV5-1 to TRBJ2-3; D possibly corresponds to TRBD2 (6 bases). The germline V gene encodes CDR1 SGHRS and CDR2 YFSETQ. The V gene lost 7 bases and the J gene lost 2 bases, with 14 bases spanning the gap. The CDR3 is 14 residues long. The CDR3 sequence is CASGYRDSTDTQYF. In DNA form, the CDR3 reads TGCGCCAGCGGATATAGGGACTCCACAGATACGCAGTATTTT.

The chain employs TRBV5-8 and TRBJ1-1, with TRBD1 as a possible D gene (6 bases). The CDR3 loop spans 13 amino acids. V lost 4 bases and J 6 bases, leaving 13 bases between the germline ends. The germline V gene has CDR1 SGHTS and CDR2 YDEGEE. The CDR3 here is CASSRRTVSEAFF. CDR3 nucleotides: TGTGCCAGCAGCCGTAGGACAGTTTCTGAAGCTTTCTTT.

The chain joins TRBV20-1 to TRBJ1-6; 7 bases agree with TRBD1. With 7 bases clipped from V and 0 bases from J, the junction kept 3 bases outside the gene matches. Germline-derived CDR1 and CDR2 are DFQATT and SNEGSKA (reference sequence). This CDR3 contains 14 residues. The CDR3 DNA follows: TGCAGTGGTGGGGACAGCTCCTATAATTCACCCCTCCACTTT. This sequence encodes CSGGDSSYNSPLHF.

Many counts were recorded for this clonotype. The gene calls are TRBV30 and TRBJ2-1; 10 positions match TRBD2. From germline, CDR1 is GTSNPN and CDR2 SVGIG (reference sequence). This CDR3 spans 17 amino acids. V lost 5 bases and J lost 7; bases outside the gene matches: 17. The CDR3 nucleotides read TGTGCCTGGGAGGCGGTTCTCGTAGCGGGAGGTACGAATGAGCAGTTCTTC. This encodes CAWEAVLVAGGTNEQFF.

The chain combines TRBV15 with TRBJ2-1, with D perhaps TRBD2 (5 bases). V was cut by 7 bases and J by 3 bases, with 19 bases left in between. This CDR3 has 16 amino acids. CDR1 LNHNV and CDR2 YYDKDF come from the germline V gene (reference sequence). The CDR3 spells CATKGLSVEIYNEQFF. CDR3 nucleotide sequence: TGTGCCACCAAGGGTCTTAGCGTCGAAATCTACAATGAGCAGTTCTTC. The variable domain in full, with the rest retrieved from reference TRBV15 and TRBJ2-1, is DAMVIQNPRYQVTQFGKPVTLSCSQTLNHNVMYWYQQKSSQAPKLLFHYYDKDFNNEADTPDNFQSRRPNTSFCFLDIRSPGLGDTAMYLCATKGLSVEIYNEQFFGPGTRLTVL.

This clonotype showed up many times. The chain is built from TRBV18 and TRBJ2-1; D is possibly TRBD2 (5 bases). This CDR3 has 16 amino acids. V lost 2 bases to trimming and J lost 9 bases, with 20 bases between them. Per the germline V gene, CDR1 is KGHSH and CDR2 is LQKENI. The DNA for the CDR3 is TGTGCCAGCTCACCATTACGGACTGAATTGATGGGTGAGCAGTTCTTC. Translation gives CASSPLRTELMGEQFF.

This clonotype was observed a few times. A much larger clone is a single base away; this may be a read error. DNA for the CDR3: TGTGCCAGCAGTTACTCGACCCTTGGAGACCCCCGGGTGAGAATTAACGAGCAGTACTTC. This gives the protein CASSYSTLGDPRVRINEQYF. This rearrangement joins TRBV6-6 to TRBJ2-7; D unclear. This CDR3 is built from 20 residues. Between the trimmed V and J ends, which lost 0 bases and 5 bases, there was a span of 29 bases. Germline V CDR1 and CDR2: MNHNY, SVGAGI (reference sequence).

This clonotype was seen at least ten times. CDR3 protein: CASSLITRSKNNGYTF. The CDR3 coding sequence is TGTGCCAGCAGCTTAATTACCCGTTCGAAAAACAATGGCTACACCTTC. The V and J genes are TRBV11-2 and TRBJ1-2; D remains unclear. Germline-derived CDR1 and CDR2 are SGHAT and FQNNGV. The CDR3 is made up of 16 amino acids. V was trimmed by 2 bases and J by 6 bases, leaving 19 bases between them.

The table lists this clonotype with many counts. This chain uses TRBV6-6 with TRBJ2-3; a possible D gene is TRBD1 (6 bases). CDR1 and CDR2 (germline): MNHNY, SVGAGI (reference sequence). The germline V and J ends were trimmed by 0 bases and 0 bases, with 7 bases remaining between them. The CDR3 contains 15 residues. The DNA of the CDR3 is TGTGCCAGCAGTTACTCAGGACAGAGCACAGATACGCAGTATTTT. Its protein is CASSYSGQSTDTQYF.

This clonotype occurred many times. The chain has TRBV28 and TRBJ2-3; no clear D gene. Looked up from germline, CDR1 is MDHEN and CDR2 is SYDVKM. CDR3 size: 15 residues. The V gene lost 7 bases and the J gene lost 0 bases, with 14 bases spanning the gap. The CDR3 loop reads CASKTTFTSTDTQYF. CDR3 DNA: TGTGCCAGCAAGACCACTTTTACGAGCACAGATACGCAGTATTTT.

This chain connects TRBV12-3 or TRBV12-4 to TRBJ2-1, with a possible D match to TRBD2 (5 bases). V was clipped by 6 bases and J by 6 bases, with 15 bases between them. The CDR3 runs 14 residues. CDR3 DNA: TGTGCCAGCAGAACTGGAGGTCCCAGCAATGAGCAGTTCTTC. Translating gives CASRTGGPSNEQFF.

This clonotype appeared many times. The rearrangement uses TRBV5-1 and TRBJ1-1; D unclear. CDR3 length: 14 amino acids. Germline V lookup: CDR1 SGHRS, CDR2 YFSETQ. Trimming removed 1 base at V and 1 base at J, with 8 bases between. The CDR3, as DNA: TGCGCCAGCAGCTTGCAGCTAAAGAACACTGAAGCTTTCTTT. Its protein product is CASSLQLKNTEAFF.

The CDR3 nucleotides are TGTGCCAGCAGCTTAGACAGGGGGCTGCGGGCTTTCTTT. Translated: CASSLDRGLRAFF. The chain recombines TRBV7-2 with TRBJ1-1, with 9 positions matching TRBD1. This CDR3 is built from 13 residues. V shed 1 base, J shed 11 bases, and the junction held 5 bases outside the gene matches. Germline assignment: CDR1 SGHTA and CDR2 FQGNSA.

This clonotype was counted at least ten times. An end of the junction does not agree with germline; a read error may underlie this. The gene calls are TRBV5-1 and TRBJ2-3; TRBD2 aligns across 14 bases. The CDR3 extends over 16 amino acids. Germline-derived CDR1 and CDR2 are SGHRS and YFSETQ. The CDR3 here is CASSLGLAGALDTQYF. CDR3 nucleotide sequence: TGTGCCAGCAGCTTGGGACTAGCGGGAGCGTTGGATACGCAGTATTTT.

V and J are TRBV3-1 and TRBJ2-3; 9 bases are shared with TRBD2. V shed 3 bases, J shed 4 bases, and the junction held 17 bases outside the gene matches. Germline loops: CDR1 LGHDT, CDR2 YNNKEL (reference sequence). The CDR3 length is 19 residues. This CDR3 is CASSQTGTSISGSADTQYF. In nucleotides, the CDR3 is TGTGCCAGCAGCCAGACCGGGACGTCAATTAGCGGGAGCGCAGATACGCAGTATTTT.